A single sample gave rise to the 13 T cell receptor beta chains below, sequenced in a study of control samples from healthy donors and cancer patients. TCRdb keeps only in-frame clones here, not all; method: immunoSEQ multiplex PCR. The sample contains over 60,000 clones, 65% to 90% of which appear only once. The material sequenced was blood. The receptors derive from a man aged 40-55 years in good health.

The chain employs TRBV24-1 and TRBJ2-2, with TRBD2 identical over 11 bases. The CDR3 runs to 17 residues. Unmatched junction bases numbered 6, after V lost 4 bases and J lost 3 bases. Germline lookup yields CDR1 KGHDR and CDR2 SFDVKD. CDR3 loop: CATSDLTSGSDTGELFF. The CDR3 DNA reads TGTGCCACCAGTGACCTCACTAGCGGGAGTGACACCGGGGAGCTGTTTTTT.

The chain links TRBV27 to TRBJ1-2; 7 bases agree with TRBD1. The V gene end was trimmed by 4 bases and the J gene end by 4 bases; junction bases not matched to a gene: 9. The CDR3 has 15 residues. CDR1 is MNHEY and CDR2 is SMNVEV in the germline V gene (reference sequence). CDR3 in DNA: TGTGCCAGCAGTTCCCTCGGACAGGATGGCTATGGCTACACCTTC. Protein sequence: CASSSLGQDGYGYTF.

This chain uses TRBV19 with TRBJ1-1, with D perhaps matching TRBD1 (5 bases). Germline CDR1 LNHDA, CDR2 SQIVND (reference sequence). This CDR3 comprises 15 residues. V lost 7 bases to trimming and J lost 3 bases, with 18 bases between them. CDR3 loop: CASTLGALGDTEAFF. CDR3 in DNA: TGTGCCAGTACCCTCGGGGCCTTGGGGGACACTGAAGCTTTCTTT.

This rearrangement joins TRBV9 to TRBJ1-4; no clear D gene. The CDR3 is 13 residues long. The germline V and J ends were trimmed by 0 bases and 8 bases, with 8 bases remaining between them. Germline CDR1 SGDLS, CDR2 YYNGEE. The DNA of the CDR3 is TGTGCCAGCAGCGTAGGGGTCTGGGAAAAACTGTTTTTT. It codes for CASSVGVWEKLFF.

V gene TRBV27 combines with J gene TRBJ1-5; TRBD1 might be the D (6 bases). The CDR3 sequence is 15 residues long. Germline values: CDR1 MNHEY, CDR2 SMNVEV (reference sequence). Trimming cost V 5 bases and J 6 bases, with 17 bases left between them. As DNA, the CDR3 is TGTGCCAGCAGTGGGGGGACAATGTCCTCTCAGCCCCAGCATTTT. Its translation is CASSGGTMSSQPQHF.

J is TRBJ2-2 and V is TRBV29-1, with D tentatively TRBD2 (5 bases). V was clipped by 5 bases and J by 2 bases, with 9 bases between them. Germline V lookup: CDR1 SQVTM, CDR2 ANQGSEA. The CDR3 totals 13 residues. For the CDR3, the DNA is TGCAGCGTTCGGAGCGGAAACACCGGGGAGCTGTTTTTT. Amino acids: CSVRSGNTGELFF.

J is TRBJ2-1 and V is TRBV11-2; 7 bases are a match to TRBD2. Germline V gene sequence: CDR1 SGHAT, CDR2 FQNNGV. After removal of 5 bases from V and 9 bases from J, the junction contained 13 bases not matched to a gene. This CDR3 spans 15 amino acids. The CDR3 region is CASSLLRSGTTEQFF. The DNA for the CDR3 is TGTGCCAGCAGCCTTCTTAGGAGCGGGACGACTGAGCAGTTCTTC.

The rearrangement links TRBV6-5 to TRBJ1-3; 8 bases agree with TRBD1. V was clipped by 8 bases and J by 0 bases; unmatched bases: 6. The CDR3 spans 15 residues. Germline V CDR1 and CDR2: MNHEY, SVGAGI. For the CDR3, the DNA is TGTGCCAGCTCCATGGACAGGGACTCTGGAAACACCATATATTTT. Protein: CASSMDRDSGNTIYF.

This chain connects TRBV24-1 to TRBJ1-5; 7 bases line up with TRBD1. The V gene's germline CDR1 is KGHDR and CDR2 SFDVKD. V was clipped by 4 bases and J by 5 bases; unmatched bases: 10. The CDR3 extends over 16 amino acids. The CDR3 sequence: CATSDPGEGAYQPQHF. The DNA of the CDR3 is TGTGCCACCAGTGACCCAGGGGAGGGGGCTTATCAGCCCCAGCATTTT.

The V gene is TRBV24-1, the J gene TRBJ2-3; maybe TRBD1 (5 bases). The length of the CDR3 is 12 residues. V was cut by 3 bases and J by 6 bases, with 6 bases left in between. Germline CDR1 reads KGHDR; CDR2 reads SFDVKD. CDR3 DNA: TGTGCCACCAGTGATCCAGGGGATACGCAGTATTTT. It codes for CATSDPGDTQYF.

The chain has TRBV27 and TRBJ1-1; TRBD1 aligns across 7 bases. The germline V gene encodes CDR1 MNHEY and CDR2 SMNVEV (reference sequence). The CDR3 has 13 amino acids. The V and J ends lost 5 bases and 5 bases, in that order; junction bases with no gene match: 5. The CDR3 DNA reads TGTGCCAGCAGTACAGGGGCCCGTACTGAAGCTTTCTTT. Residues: CASSTGARTEAFF.

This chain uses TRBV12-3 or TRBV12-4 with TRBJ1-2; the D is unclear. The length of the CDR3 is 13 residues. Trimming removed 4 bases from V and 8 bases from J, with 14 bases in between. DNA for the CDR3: TGTGCCAGCAGTTCGGACGGATTAGGAGGCTACACCTTC. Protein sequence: CASSSDGLGGYTF.

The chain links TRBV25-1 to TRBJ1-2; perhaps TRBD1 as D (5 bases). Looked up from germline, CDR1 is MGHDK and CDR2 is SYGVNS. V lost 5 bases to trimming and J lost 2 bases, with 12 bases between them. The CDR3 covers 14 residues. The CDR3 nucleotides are TGTGCCAGCAGTCTACTGGGGGGAAACTATGGCTACACCTTC. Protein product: CASSLLGGNYGYTF.